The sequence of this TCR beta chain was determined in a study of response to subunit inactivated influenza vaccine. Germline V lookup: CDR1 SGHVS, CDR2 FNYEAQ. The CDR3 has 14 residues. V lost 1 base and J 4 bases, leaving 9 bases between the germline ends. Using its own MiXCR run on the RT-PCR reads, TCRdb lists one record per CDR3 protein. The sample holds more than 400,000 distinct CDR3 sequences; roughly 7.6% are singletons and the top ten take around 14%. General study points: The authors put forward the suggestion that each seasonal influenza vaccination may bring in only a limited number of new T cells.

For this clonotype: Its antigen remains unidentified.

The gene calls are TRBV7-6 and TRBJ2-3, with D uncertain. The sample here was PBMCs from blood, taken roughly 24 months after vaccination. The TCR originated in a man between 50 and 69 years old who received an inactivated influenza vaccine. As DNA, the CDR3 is TGTGCCAGCAGCTTAGAACTATATTCAGATACGCAGTATTTT. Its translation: CASSLELYSDTQYF.